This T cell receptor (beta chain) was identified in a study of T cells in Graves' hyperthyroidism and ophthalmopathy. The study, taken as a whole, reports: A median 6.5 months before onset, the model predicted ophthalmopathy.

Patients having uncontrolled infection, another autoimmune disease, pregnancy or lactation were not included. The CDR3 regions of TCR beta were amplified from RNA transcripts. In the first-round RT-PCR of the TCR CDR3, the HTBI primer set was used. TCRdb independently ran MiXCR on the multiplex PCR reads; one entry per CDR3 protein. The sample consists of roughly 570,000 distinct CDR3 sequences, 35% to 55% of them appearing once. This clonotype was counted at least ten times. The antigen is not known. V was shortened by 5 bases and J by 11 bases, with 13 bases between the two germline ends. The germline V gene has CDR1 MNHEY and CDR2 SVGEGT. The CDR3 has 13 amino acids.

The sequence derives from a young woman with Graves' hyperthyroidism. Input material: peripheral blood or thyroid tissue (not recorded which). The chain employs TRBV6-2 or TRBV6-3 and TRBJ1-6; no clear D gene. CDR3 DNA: TGTGCCAGCAGTCCCCCCACCCGGACACCCCTCCACTTT. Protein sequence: CASSPPTRTPLHF.